These 3 T cell receptor beta chains were sequenced from one sample in a study of response to subunit inactivated influenza vaccine. Using its own MiXCR run on the RT-PCR reads, TCRdb lists one record per CDR3 protein. The sample yields about 780,000 distinct CDR3 sequences, approximately 17% seen once. This sample comprised PBMCs from blood, obtained roughly 5 days after vaccination. These receptors were collected from a man aged 50 to 60 who received an inactivated influenza vaccine.

Note on this clonotype: A much larger clone differs by one base, so this may be a read error. This chain links TRBV5-5 with TRBJ2-1; D is uncertain. The CDR3 length is 12 residues. CDR1 is SGHKS, CDR2 YYEKEE, per germline (reference sequence). V was shortened by 1 base and J by 9 bases, with 8 bases between the two germline ends. As DNA, the CDR3 is TGTGCCAGCAGCTTGCCTCGTACTGAGCAGTTCTTC. Protein product: CASSLPRTEQFF.

This clonotype was counted only a few times. The rearrangement links TRBV6-1 to TRBJ2-5; 7 positions agree with TRBD2. CDR1 is MNHNS, CDR2 SASEGT, per germline. The CDR3 has 13 residues. The J segment lost 4 bases and the V segment lost 5 bases, leaving 4 bases of the junction unmatched. The DNA of the CDR3 is TGTGCCAGCAGTAGGACTAGGGTAGAGACCCAGTACTTC. It encodes CASSRTRVETQYF.

This clonotype was seen a few times. CDR3 amino acids: CASSFEGQVITGELFF. The CDR3 nucleotides are TGTGCCAGCAGCTTCGAGGGACAGGTGATTACCGGGGAGCTGTTTTTT. This rearrangement joins TRBV7-2 to TRBJ2-2; TRBD1 matches at 8 bases. This CDR3 region has 16 residues. Germline lookup yields CDR1 SGHTA and CDR2 FQGNSA. The junction had 8 bases not matched to a gene; V was cut back by 3 bases and J by 5 bases.